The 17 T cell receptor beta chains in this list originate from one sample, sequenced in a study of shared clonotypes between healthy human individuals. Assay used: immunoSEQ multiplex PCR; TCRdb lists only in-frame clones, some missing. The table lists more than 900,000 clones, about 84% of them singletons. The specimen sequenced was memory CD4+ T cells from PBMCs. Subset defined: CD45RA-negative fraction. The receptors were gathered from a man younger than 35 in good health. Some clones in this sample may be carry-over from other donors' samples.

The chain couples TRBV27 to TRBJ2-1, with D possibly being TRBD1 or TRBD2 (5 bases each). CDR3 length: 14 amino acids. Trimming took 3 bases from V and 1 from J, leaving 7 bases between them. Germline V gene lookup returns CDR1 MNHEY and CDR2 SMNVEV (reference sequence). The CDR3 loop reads CASSFGTSYNEQFF. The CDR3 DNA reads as TGTGCCAGCAGTTTCGGGACGTCCTACAATGAGCAGTTCTTC.

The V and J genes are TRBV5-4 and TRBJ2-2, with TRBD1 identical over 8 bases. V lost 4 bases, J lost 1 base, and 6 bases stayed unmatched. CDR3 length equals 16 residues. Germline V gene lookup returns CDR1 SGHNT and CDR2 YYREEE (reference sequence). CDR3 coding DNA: TGTGCCAGCAGCCCCGGACAGGGTGGGAACACCGGGGAGCTGTTTTTT. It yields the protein CASSPGQGGNTGELFF. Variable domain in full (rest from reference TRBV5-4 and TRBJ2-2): ETGVTQSPTHLIKTRGQQVTLRCSSQSGHNTVSWYQQALGQGPQFIFQYYREEENGRGNFPPRFSGLQFPNYSSELNVNALELDDSALYLCASSPGQGGNTGELFFGEGSRLTVL.

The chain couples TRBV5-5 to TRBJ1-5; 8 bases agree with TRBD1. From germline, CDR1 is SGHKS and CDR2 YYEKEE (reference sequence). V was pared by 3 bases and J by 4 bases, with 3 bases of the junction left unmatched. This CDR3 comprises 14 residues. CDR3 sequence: CASSSDRGNQPQHF. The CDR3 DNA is TGTGCCAGCAGCTCCGACAGGGGAAATCAGCCCCAGCATTTT.

The CDR3 nucleotides are TGCAGCGTCAAACAGGGAGGAAACACCATATATTTT. Its translation: CSVKQGGNTIYF. V gene TRBV29-1 combines with J gene TRBJ1-3; TRBD1 might be the D (6 bases). Germline CDR1 is SQVTM and CDR2 is ANQGSEA. This CDR3 has 12 amino acids. V lost 6 bases and J lost 4, with 10 bases in between. The full variable domain, completed using reference TRBV29-1 and TRBJ1-3, is SAVISQKPSRDICQRGTSLTIQCQVDSQVTMMFWYRQQPGQSLTLIATANQGSEATYESGFVIDKFPISRPNLTFSTLTVSNMSPEDSSIYLCSVKQGGNTIYFGEGSWLTVV.

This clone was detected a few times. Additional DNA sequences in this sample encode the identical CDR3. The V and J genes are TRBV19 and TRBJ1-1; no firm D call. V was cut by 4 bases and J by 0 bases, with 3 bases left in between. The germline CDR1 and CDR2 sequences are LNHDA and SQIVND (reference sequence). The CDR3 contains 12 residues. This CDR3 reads CASSRMNTEAFF. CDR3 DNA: TGTGCCAGTAGTAGAATGAACACTGAAGCTTTCTTT.

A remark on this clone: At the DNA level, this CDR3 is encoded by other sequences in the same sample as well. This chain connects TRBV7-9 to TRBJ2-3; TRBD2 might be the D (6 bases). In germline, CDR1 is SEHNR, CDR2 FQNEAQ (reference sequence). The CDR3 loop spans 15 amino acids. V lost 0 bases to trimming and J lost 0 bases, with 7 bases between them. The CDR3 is CASSLASGSTDTQYF. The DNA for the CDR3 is TGTGCCAGCAGCTTAGCTAGCGGCAGCACAGATACGCAGTATTTT.

The CDR3 loop is CAWTLGQLGLGSNQPQHF. CDR3 bases: TGTGCCTGGACACTCGGACAGCTCGGTTTGGGTAGCAATCAGCCCCAGCATTTT. This rearrangement joins TRBV30 to TRBJ1-5; possible D gene TRBD1, 6 bases. The CDR3 consists of 18 residues. V lost 4 bases to trimming and J lost 0 bases, with 22 bases between them. Per germline, CDR1 GTSNPN and CDR2 SVGIG (reference sequence).

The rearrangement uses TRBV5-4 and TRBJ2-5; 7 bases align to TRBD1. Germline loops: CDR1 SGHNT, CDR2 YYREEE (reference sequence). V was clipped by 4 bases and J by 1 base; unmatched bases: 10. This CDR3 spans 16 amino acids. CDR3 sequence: CASSVGTAPIQETQYF. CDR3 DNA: TGTGCCAGCAGCGTGGGGACAGCCCCTATCCAAGAGACCCAGTACTTC.

CDR3 sequence reads: CASSDLAGTYNEQFF. CDR3 coding DNA: TGTGCCAGCAGCGATCTAGCGGGAACCTACAATGAGCAGTTCTTC. This chain joins TRBV5-4 and TRBJ2-1; 9 nucleotides match TRBD2. V lost 4 bases, J lost 2 bases, and 4 bases stayed unmatched. CDR3 length: 15 residues. Germline CDR1 SGHNT, CDR2 YYREEE (reference sequence).

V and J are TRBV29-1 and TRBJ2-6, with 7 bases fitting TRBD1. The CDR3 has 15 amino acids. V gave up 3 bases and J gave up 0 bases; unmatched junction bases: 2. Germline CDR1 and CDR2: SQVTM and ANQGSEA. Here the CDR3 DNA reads TGCAGCGTTGAGTCAGGGGGCTCTGGGGCCAACGTCCTGACTTTC. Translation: CSVESGGSGANVLTF.

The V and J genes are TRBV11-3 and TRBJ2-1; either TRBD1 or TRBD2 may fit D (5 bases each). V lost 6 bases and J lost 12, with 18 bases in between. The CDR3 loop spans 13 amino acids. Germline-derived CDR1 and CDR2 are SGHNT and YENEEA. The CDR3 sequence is CASSSYLGVVQFF. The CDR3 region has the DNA TGTGCCAGCAGTTCCTACCTGGGGGTGGTGCAGTTCTTC. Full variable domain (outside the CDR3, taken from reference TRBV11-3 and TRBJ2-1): EAGVVQSPRYKIIEKKQPVAFWCNPISGHNTLYWYLQNLGQGPELLIRYENEEAVDDSQLPKDRFSAERLKGVDSTLKIQPAELGDSAVYLCASSSYLGVVQFFGPGTRLTVL.

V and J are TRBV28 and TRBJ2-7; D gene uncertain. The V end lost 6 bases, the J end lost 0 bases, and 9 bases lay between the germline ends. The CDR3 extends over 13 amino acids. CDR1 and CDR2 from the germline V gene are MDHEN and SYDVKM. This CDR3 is CASSQQFSYEQYF. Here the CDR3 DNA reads TGTGCCAGCAGCCAACAGTTCTCCTACGAGCAGTACTTC. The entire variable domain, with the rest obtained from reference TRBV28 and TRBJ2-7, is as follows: DVKVTQSSRYLVKRTGEKVFLECVQDMDHENMFWYRQDPGLGLRLIYFSYDVKMKEKGDIPEGYSVSREKKERFSLILESASTNQTSMYLCASSQQFSYEQYFGPGTRLTVT.

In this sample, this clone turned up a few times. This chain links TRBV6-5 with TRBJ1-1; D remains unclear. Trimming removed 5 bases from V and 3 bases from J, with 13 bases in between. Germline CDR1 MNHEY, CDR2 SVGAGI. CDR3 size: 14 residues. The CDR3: CASSPDYTDTEAFF. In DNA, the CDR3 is TGTGCCAGCAGTCCGGACTACACGGACACTGAAGCTTTCTTT.

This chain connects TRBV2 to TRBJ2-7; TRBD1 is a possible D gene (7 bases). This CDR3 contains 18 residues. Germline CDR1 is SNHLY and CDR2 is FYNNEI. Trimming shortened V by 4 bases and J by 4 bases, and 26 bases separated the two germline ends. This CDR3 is CASSVLGLTRQGGYEQYF. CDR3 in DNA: TGTGCCAGCAGTGTATTGGGCCTAACTAGGCAGGGGGGTTACGAGCAGTACTTC.

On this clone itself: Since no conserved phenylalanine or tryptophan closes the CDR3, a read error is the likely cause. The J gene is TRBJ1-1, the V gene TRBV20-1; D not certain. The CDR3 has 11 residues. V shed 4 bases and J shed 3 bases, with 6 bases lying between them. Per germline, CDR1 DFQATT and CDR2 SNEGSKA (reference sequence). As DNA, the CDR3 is TGCAGTGCTACACTCTACACTGAAGCTTTCCTT. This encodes CSATLYTEAFL.

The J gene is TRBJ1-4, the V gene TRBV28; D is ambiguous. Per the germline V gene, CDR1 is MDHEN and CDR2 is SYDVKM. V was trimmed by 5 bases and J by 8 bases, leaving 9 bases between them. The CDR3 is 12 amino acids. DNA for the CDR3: TGTGCCAGCAGTCTGGTGCAGGAAAAACTGTTTTTT. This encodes CASSLVQEKLFF.

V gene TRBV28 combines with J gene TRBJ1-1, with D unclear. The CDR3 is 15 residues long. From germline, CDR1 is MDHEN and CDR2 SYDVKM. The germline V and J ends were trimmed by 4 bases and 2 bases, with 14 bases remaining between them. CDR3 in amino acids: CASSWETALNTEAFF. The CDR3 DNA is TGTGCCAGCAGTTGGGAGACGGCTCTTAACACTGAAGCTTTCTTT.